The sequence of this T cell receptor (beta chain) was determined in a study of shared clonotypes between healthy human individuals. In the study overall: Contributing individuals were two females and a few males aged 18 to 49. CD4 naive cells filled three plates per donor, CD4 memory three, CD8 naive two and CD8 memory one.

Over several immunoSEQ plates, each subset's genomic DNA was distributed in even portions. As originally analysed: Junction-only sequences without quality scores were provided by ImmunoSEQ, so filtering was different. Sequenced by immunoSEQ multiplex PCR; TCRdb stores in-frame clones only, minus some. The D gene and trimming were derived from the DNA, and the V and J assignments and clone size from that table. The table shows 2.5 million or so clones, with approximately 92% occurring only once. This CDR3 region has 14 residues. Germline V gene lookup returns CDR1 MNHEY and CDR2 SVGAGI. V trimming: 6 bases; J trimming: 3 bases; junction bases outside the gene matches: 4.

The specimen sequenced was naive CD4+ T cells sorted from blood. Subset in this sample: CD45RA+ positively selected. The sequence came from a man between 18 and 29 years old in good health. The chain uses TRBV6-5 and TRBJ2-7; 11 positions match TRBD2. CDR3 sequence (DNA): TGTGCCAGCAGCCGACTAGCGGGGAACTACGAGCAGTACTTC. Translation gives CASSRLAGNYEQYF.